The 16 T cell receptor beta chains presented below share a single source sample, sequenced in a study of T cells in Graves' hyperthyroidism and ophthalmopathy. Amplified regions were TCR beta CDR3 sequences from RNA transcripts. The HTBI primer set was used in a first-round RT-PCR of the TCR CDR3. TCRdb processed the multiplex PCR reads anew with MiXCR; each CDR3 protein has one entry. The sample consists of roughly 350,000 distinct CDR3 sequences, more than 14% of them appearing once. The sample comprised blood. These receptor sequences come from a woman between 25 and 40 years old with Graves' ophthalmopathy.

In this sample, this clonotype turned up many times. V gene TRBV7-3 combines with J gene TRBJ1-1; D is ambiguous. V gave up 3 bases and J gave up 1 base, with 9 bases separating them. From germline, CDR1 is SGHTA and CDR2 FQGTGA. The CDR3 has 14 amino acids. CDR3 in DNA: TGTGCCAGCAGCTTGGGGTCGGCGAACACTGAAGCTTTCTTT. Amino acid sequence: CASSLGSANTEAFF.

A few counts support this clonotype. The DNA for the CDR3 is TGTGCTGGAGGGGTTAATTCTGGGGCCAACGTCCTGACTTTC. This sequence encodes CAGGVNSGANVLTF. This chain uses TRBV11-2 with TRBJ2-6; a possible D gene is TRBD2 (6 bases). The CDR3 length is 14 residues. CDR1 and CDR2 (germline): SGHAT, FQNNGV.

This clonotype was observed at least ten times. The gene calls are TRBV9 and TRBJ2-1; D uncertain. V was clipped by 0 bases and J by 4 bases, with 8 bases between them. Germline CDR1 is SGDLS and CDR2 is YYNGEE. This CDR3 comprises 14 residues. The CDR3 protein is CASSVDTAYNEQFF. DNA for the CDR3: TGTGCCAGCAGCGTAGACACCGCGTACAATGAGCAGTTCTTC.

This clonotype has ten or more counts. The V and J genes are TRBV30 and TRBJ1-1; D unclear. CDR3 length equals 11 residues. V lost 1 base, J lost 7 bases, and 7 bases lay in between. From germline, CDR1 is GTSNPN and CDR2 SVGIG (reference sequence). DNA for the CDR3: TGTGCCTGGAGTGGAGCGGGTGAAGCTTTCTTT. It encodes CAWSGAGEAFF.

This chain uses TRBV30 with TRBJ1-6; D is undetermined. Germline V gene data show CDR1 as GTSNPN and CDR2 as SVGIG (reference sequence). The V end was cut by 0 bases, the J end by 3 bases, with 15 bases between. This CDR3 is 17 amino acids long. The CDR3 bases are TGTGCCTGGAGTGTAAGCGTGAACCGGTACTATAATTCACCCCTCCACTTT. It specifies CAWSVSVNRYYNSPLHF. Looking up the rest from reference TRBV30 and TRBJ1-6 gives the full variable domain: SQTIHQWPATLVQPVGSPLSLECTVEGTSNPNLYWYRQAAGRGLQLLFYSVGIGQISSEVPQNLSASRPQDRQFILSSKKLLLSDSGFYLCAWSVSVNRYYNSPLHFGNGTRLTVT.

The sample holds many counts of this clonotype. The chain recombines TRBV30 with TRBJ1-2; tentative D call: TRBD1 (5 bases). Trimming took off 2 bases at V and 5 bases at J, with 15 bases between the two ends. CDR1 and CDR2 (germline): GTSNPN, SVGIG (reference sequence). The CDR3 sequence is 14 residues long. CDR3 in DNA: TGTGCCTGGAGTTCCAGCCCTGGGGGATATGGCTACACCTTC. Its translation is CAWSSSPGGYGYTF.

In this sample, this clonotype turned up many times. The CDR3 DNA follows: TGTGCCAGCAAAGCACCGGGACTAGGTTCGGAGACCCAGTACTTC. Protein sequence: CASKAPGLGSETQYF. The chain couples TRBV7-2 to TRBJ2-5; 8 bases agree with TRBD2. The germline V gene has CDR1 SGHTA and CDR2 FQGNSA. The CDR3 has 15 residues. Trimming at V came to 7 bases and at J to 5 bases, leaving 12 bases not matched to a gene.

This clonotype was counted at least ten times. Germline is not matched at one junction end, which may reflect a read error. V gene TRBV7-2 combines with J gene TRBJ1-2, with a possible D match to TRBD1 (6 bases). The CDR3 is 15 amino acids. CDR1 and CDR2 from the germline V gene are SGHTA and FQGNSA. CDR3 sequence: CAGSLDTTGPAGYTF. DNA for the CDR3: TGTGCCGGCAGCTTAGACACGACAGGTCCGGCTGGCTACACCTTC.

In this sample, this clonotype turned up many times. The V gene is TRBV6-1, the J gene TRBJ1-5; TRBD1 agrees at 9 bases. V was clipped by 6 bases and J by 1 base; unmatched bases: 4. Germline CDR1 and CDR2: MNHNS and SASEGT. CDR3 length equals 15 residues. The CDR3 DNA reads TGTGCCAGCAGGGGACAGGGCGCAAGCAATCAGCCCCAGCATTTT. Amino acid sequence: CASRGQGASNQPQHF.

The rearrangement links TRBV29-1 to TRBJ2-3; a weak D match, TRBD1 (7 bases). Trimming shortened V by 7 bases and J by 2 bases, and 16 bases separated the two germline ends. There are 14 residues in the CDR3. The germline CDR1 and CDR2 sequences are SQVTM and ANQGSEA. The chain's CDR3 is CSAQGERATDTQYF. Here the CDR3 DNA reads TGCAGCGCGCAGGGGGAGCGGGCCACAGATACGCAGTATTTT.

This clonotype occurred many times. This rearrangement joins TRBV28 to TRBJ1-1, with D maybe TRBD1 (6 bases). This CDR3 region has 19 residues. Per the germline V gene, CDR1 is MDHEN and CDR2 is SYDVKM. Trimming removed 1 base at V and 0 bases at J, with 21 bases between. CDR3 nucleotides: TGTGCCAGCAGTTTATTGTGGCAAGCTAGGGGGAGCGTGAACACTGAAGCTTTCTTT. It translates to CASSLLWQARGSVNTEAFF.

This clonotype was seen a handful of times. V usage is TRBV24-1 and J usage is TRBJ2-5; 10 bases line up with TRBD1. Trimming at V came to 3 bases and at J to 3 bases, leaving 3 bases not matched to a gene. CDR1 KGHDR and CDR2 SFDVKD come from the germline V gene. This CDR3 has 15 residues. CDR3 DNA sequence: TGTGCCACCAGTGATCCGGGACAGGGGAAAGAGACCCAGTACTTC. Residues: CATSDPGQGKETQYF.

This clonotype was recorded only once. The chain is built from TRBV6-2 or TRBV6-3 and TRBJ2-5, with D perhaps TRBD1 (7 bases). The ends were cut back, 5 bases at V and 5 bases at J, with 15 bases in the middle. CDR3 length: 14 amino acids. Germline assignment: CDR1 MNHEY and CDR2 SVGEGT. DNA for the CDR3: TGTGCCAGCAGTGTCAAGGGGGCGGGGGAGACCCAGTACTTC. This codes for CASSVKGAGETQYF.

This clonotype was seen more than once but under ten times. This chain links TRBV2 with TRBJ2-2; TRBD2 matches at 10 bases. Germline CDR1 reads SNHLY; CDR2 reads FYNNEI. CDR3 size: 15 residues. J gave up 3 bases and V 5 bases, and 3 bases lay outside the gene matches. In DNA, the CDR3 is TGTGCCAGCAGTACCAGCGGGGGGGACACCGGGGAGCTGTTTTTT. It is translated as CASSTSGGDTGELFF. Using reference TRBV2 and TRBJ2-2 for the parts outside the CDR3, the full variable domain is EPEVTQTPSHQVTQMGQEVILRCVPISNHLYFYWYRQILGQKVEFLVSFYNNEISEKSEIFDDQFSVERPDGSNFTLKIRSTKLEDSAMYFCASSTSGGDTGELFFGEGSRLTVL.

This clonotype was detected only a few times. The genes are TRBV24-1 and TRBJ2-2; D ambiguous. V was shortened by 7 bases and J by 3 bases, with 8 bases between the two germline ends. The CDR3 extends over 13 amino acids. Germline-derived CDR1 and CDR2 are KGHDR and SFDVKD. The CDR3 region is CATRFGDTGELFF. The CDR3 DNA sequence: TGTGCCACCAGGTTCGGTGACACCGGGGAGCTGTTTTTT.

This clonotype was counted a single time. The rearrangement joins TRBV6-4 to TRBJ2-1, with TRBD2 identical over 9 bases. This CDR3 is 15 amino acids long. Losses at the gene ends were 2 bases for V and 2 bases for J; bases not matched to a gene: 1. Germline CDR1 MRHNA, CDR2 SNTAGT. This CDR3 reads CASSDRGGAYNEQFF. DNA for the CDR3: TGTGCCAGCAGTGACCGCGGGGGGGCCTACAATGAGCAGTTCTTC.